A selection of T cell receptor beta chains follows, all from one sample in a study of blood T cell repertoires in COVID-19. Only in-frame clones appear in the TCRdb table, and some are missing; sequencing was by immunoSEQ multiplex PCR. The sample holds approximately 250,000 clones, around 88% seen once. Input material: PBMCs or T cells enriched from blood (not recorded which). Source of these receptors: a woman aged 40 to 55 with acute COVID-19. The CDR3 runs from the conserved cysteine through the conserved F or W. Fields, in order: D gene, V gene, clone size, J gene, CDR3 protein, CDR3 DNA. D genes are given only for firm matches. Only part of the rows carry a size: once, few, many, or a class if the clone is expanded.

>TRBD1|TRBV19|-|TRBJ1-1
CASSLRTGLNTEAFF
TGTGCCAGTAGTCTTCGGACAGGACTGAACACTGAAGCTTTCTTT
>-|TRBV27|-|TRBJ1-6
CASSLPMRPLHF
TGTGCCAGCAGTCTACCCATGAGACCCCTCCACTTT
>TRBD2|TRBV5-4|-|TRBJ2-1
CASSLRRGGQNEQFF
TGTGCCAGCAGCTTGCGGCGGGGGGGCCAAAATGAGCAGTTCTTC
>-|TRBV6-2/TRBV6-3|-|TRBJ2-1
CASSFGLAGGFF
TGTGCCAGCAGTTTCGGACTGGCCGGAGGGTTCTTC
>TRBD1|TRBV5-1|-|TRBJ1-2
CASSGQGGGYTF
TGCGCCAGCAGCGGACAGGGCGGCGGCTACACCTTC
>TRBD1|TRBV3-1/TRBV3-2|few|TRBJ2-3
CASAPGQGLDTQYF
TGTGCCAGCGCCCCGGGACAGGGGTTAGATACGCAGTATTTT
>-|TRBV19|-|TRBJ2-5
CASSTGGWLVKRQETQYF
TGTGCCAGTAGTACCGGTGGTTGGTTGGTAAAACGCCAAGAGACCCAGTACTTC
>-|TRBV5-4|-|TRBJ2-5
CASSASGGETQYF
TGTGCCAGCAGCGCGAGCGGAGGAGAGACCCAGTACTTC
>-|TRBV7-9|once|TRBJ1-6
CASSLRGTRGSPLHF
TGTGCCAGCAGCTTGCGGGGCACCAGAGGTTCACCCCTCCACTTT
>-|TRBV29-1|-|TRBJ1-5
CSVSSTGTSNQPQHF
TGCAGCGTTTCGTCGACAGGCACTAGCAATCAGCCCCAGCATTTT
>-|TRBV5-6|-|TRBJ2-5
CASSLKGAQETQYF
TGTGCCAGCAGCTTGAAAGGGGCCCAAGAGACCCAGTACTTC
>TRBD2|TRBV4-1|-|TRBJ2-1
CASSRLGVRRSGRNNEQFF
TGCGCCAGCAGCCGCCTGGGAGTTAGGCGAAGCGGGAGAAACAATGAGCAGTTCTTC
>-|TRBV7-2|-|TRBJ2-7
CASSVESPGAGGEQYF
TGTGCCAGCAGCGTAGAATCCCCCGGGGCCGGAGGGGAGCAGTACTTC
>-|TRBV19|-|TRBJ1-5
CASKARGFAGGDSNQPQHF
TGTGCCAGTAAAGCAAGAGGGTTTGCGGGGGGCGACAGCAATCAGCCCCAGCATTTT
>TRBD1|TRBV5-1|once|TRBJ2-3
CASSFQTGGIDTQYF
TGCGCCAGCAGCTTTCAGACAGGGGGCATAGATACGCAGTATTTT
>-|TRBV6-5|-|TRBJ1-5
CASSSTGIPQPQHF
TGTGCCAGCAGTTCTACAGGGATACCTCAGCCCCAGCATTTT
>TRBD1|TRBV4-2|-|TRBJ1-5
CASSQQGGNQPQHF
TGTGCCAGCAGCCAACAGGGGGGAAATCAGCCCCAGCATTTT
>-|TRBV6-2/TRBV6-3|-|TRBJ2-3
CASSYFGRGSDTQYF
TGTGCCAGCAGTTACTTCGGCAGGGGTTCAGATACGCAGTATTTT